The 29 T cell receptor beta chains below were found in one sample sequenced in a study of T cell responses to AZD1222 COVID-19 vaccine. Profiling relied on immunoSEQ multiplex PCR, and the TCRdb table lists in-frame clones only, not all of them. The sample holds about 27,000 clones; 80% to 95% are singletons and the top ten take 7.5% to 10%. This material consisted of peripheral blood, taken 28 days after the second AZD1222 dose. The receptors derive from an adult who received the AZD1222 COVID-19 vaccine.

The chain recombines TRBV29-1 with TRBJ2-1; D possibly corresponds to TRBD1 (5 bases). V shed 3 bases and J shed 2 bases, with 8 bases lying between them. There are 13 residues in the CDR3. Germline V lookup: CDR1 SQVTM, CDR2 ANQGSEA. The CDR3 region has the DNA TGCAGCGTTGACGTCAGGGCCTACAATGAGCAGTTCTTC. Encoded protein: CSVDVRAYNEQFF.

The chain has TRBV27 and TRBJ1-6; D unclear. Germline V gives CDR1 MNHEY, CDR2 SMNVEV (reference sequence). The V end lost 2 bases, the J end lost 3 bases, and 8 bases lay between the germline ends. The CDR3 runs 15 residues. In DNA form, the CDR3 reads TGTGCCAGCAGTTTACTCCAGGACTATAATTCACCCCTCCACTTT. Amino acids: CASSLLQDYNSPLHF.

This chain uses TRBV6-5 with TRBJ2-7; a possible D gene is TRBD1 (6 bases). V was clipped by 0 bases and J by 5 bases, with 14 bases between them. CDR3 size: 15 residues. Germline values: CDR1 MNHEY, CDR2 SVGAGI. CDR3 loop: CASSYSTRGYHEQYF. The CDR3 DNA reads TGTGCCAGCAGTTACTCAACAAGGGGGTACCACGAGCAGTACTTC.

This chain joins TRBV18 and TRBJ1-2; no definite D call. Trimming pared 2 bases from V and 6 bases from J, leaving 16 bases between. The CDR3 has 15 residues. CDR1 is KGHSH, CDR2 LQKENI, per germline. For the CDR3, the DNA is TGTGCCAGCTCACCAGAAAAGCCAGGACGCGATGGCTACACCTTC. Amino acid sequence: CASSPEKPGRDGYTF. Supplemented by reference TRBV18 and TRBJ1-2, the full variable domain reads NAGVMQNPRHLVRRRGQEARLRCSPMKGHSHVYWYRQLPEEGLKFMVYLQKENIIDESGMPKERFSAEFPKEGPSILRIQQVVRGDSAAYFCASSPEKPGRDGYTFGSGTRLTVV.

This chain connects TRBV19 to TRBJ1-2, with TRBD1 matching 7 bases. The CDR3 is 17 residues long. In germline, CDR1 is LNHDA, CDR2 SQIVND (reference sequence). J gave up 0 bases and V 4 bases, and 11 bases lay outside the gene matches. DNA of the CDR3: TGTGCCAGTAGTACCCAATCCTCACAGGGGACTAACTATGGCTACACCTTC. Residues: CASSTQSSQGTNYGYTF.

The gene calls are TRBV6-2 or TRBV6-3 and TRBJ2-6, with 8 positions matching TRBD1. The CDR3 has 17 amino acids. Per the germline V gene, CDR1 is MNHEY and CDR2 is SVGEGT. The V gene end was trimmed by 5 bases and the J gene end by 2 bases; junction bases not matched to a gene: 8. CDR3 bases: TGTGCCAGCAGTAGGGGACAGGCCCTGCCTGGGGCCAACGTCCTGACTTTC. The encoded protein is CASSRGQALPGANVLTF.

V usage is TRBV28 and J usage is TRBJ1-6; possibly TRBD1 for D (5 bases). There are 16 residues in the CDR3. Trimming removed 4 bases at V and 11 bases at J, with 21 bases between. Germline CDR1 and CDR2: MDHEN and SYDVKM. The CDR3 DNA reads as TGTGCCAGCAGTTCCCGTCCCGGGGGAGCTGGGGCACCCCTCCACTTT. Translating it yields CASSSRPGGAGAPLHF.

V is TRBV11-2 and J is TRBJ1-3, with 10 bases that match TRBD1. CDR3 size: 17 residues. Germline V gene data show CDR1 as SGHAT and CDR2 as FQNNGV. Trimming at V came to 7 bases and at J to 3 bases, leaving 12 bases not matched to a gene. The CDR3 sequence: CASTRSTGGDRGNTIYF. The CDR3 region has the DNA TGTGCCAGCACCCGCTCGACAGGGGGCGATCGTGGAAACACCATATATTTT.

The chain uses TRBV7-2 and TRBJ1-4; TRBD1 matches 9 bases. Trimming removed 4 bases from V and 7 bases from J; junction bases left unmatched: 7. CDR3 length: 15 amino acids. Looked up from germline, CDR1 is SGHTA and CDR2 is FQGNSA. The CDR3 nucleotides read TGTGCCAGCAGCTCGTACGGGACAGGGCGTGAAAAACTGTTTTTT. Translating it yields CASSSYGTGREKLFF.

The V call is TRBV11-2, the J call TRBJ2-7; 7 nucleotides align to TRBD2. V was pared by 1 base and J by 2 bases, with 5 bases of the junction left unmatched. The germline gives CDR1 SGHAT, CDR2 FQNNGV. CDR3 size: 15 residues. The CDR3 region is CASSLVTSTTYEQYF. The CDR3 nucleotides are TGTGCCAGCAGCTTAGTGACTAGCACCACCTACGAGCAGTACTTC.

V gene TRBV28 combines with J gene TRBJ1-1, with D maybe TRBD1 (6 bases). Trimming took off 3 bases at V and 4 bases at J, with 24 bases between the two ends. Germline-derived CDR1 and CDR2 are MDHEN and SYDVKM. The CDR3 is 18 amino acids. This CDR3 is CASSFPPSPGGHVTEAFF. CDR3 sequence (DNA): TGTGCCAGCAGTTTTCCTCCAAGTCCTGGGGGGCACGTCACTGAAGCTTTCTTT.

The V and J genes are TRBV2 and TRBJ1-6; D is possibly TRBD1 (5 bases). The CDR3 has 14 amino acids. V was clipped by 5 bases and J by 10 bases, with 15 bases between them. Germline values: CDR1 SNHLY, CDR2 FYNNEI. The CDR3 reads CASSTTGGESPLHF. The CDR3 DNA reads as TGTGCCAGCAGTACCACAGGAGGCGAGTCACCCCTCCACTTT.

The V and J genes are TRBV11-2 and TRBJ2-5; 8 bases are a match to TRBD1. Trimming cost V 3 bases and J 4 bases; bases outside gene matches: 7. This CDR3 region has 15 residues. The germline V gene encodes CDR1 SGHAT and CDR2 FQNNGV. The CDR3 here is CASSFGQGVRETQYF. CDR3 coding DNA: TGTGCCAGCAGCTTCGGACAGGGAGTTCGAGAGACCCAGTACTTC.

The rearrangement links TRBV20-1 to TRBJ2-7, with TRBD2 as a possible D gene (6 bases). The CDR3 is made up of 14 amino acids. Germline V gene lookup returns CDR1 DFQATT and CDR2 SNEGSKA (reference sequence). V dropped 3 bases and J dropped 7 bases, with 19 bases sitting between them. This chain's CDR3 is CSASNRAGFGEQYF. The CDR3 bases are TGCAGTGCTAGTAATAGGGCGGGATTTGGGGAGCAGTACTTC.

This chain links TRBV6-6 with TRBJ1-1; the D gene is possibly TRBD1 (5 bases). This CDR3 is built from 16 residues. The germline V and J ends were trimmed by 6 bases and 0 bases, with 17 bases remaining between them. The germline CDR1 and CDR2 sequences are MNHNY and SVGAGI (reference sequence). CDR3 in DNA: TGTGCCAGCAGAACCCAGGGTAGGGGAGTGAACACTGAAGCTTTCTTT. Its protein product is CASRTQGRGVNTEAFF.

The rearrangement joins TRBV2 to TRBJ1-1; D ambiguous. Germline V gene sequence: CDR1 SNHLY, CDR2 FYNNEI. Deletions cut 2 bases from V and 0 bases from J, with 7 bases between. The CDR3 has 14 amino acids. The CDR3 DNA follows: TGTGCCAGCAGTGAACTTTCTTTGAACACTGAAGCTTTCTTT. Translating it yields CASSELSLNTEAFF.

The rearrangement links TRBV7-8 to TRBJ2-5; TRBD2 matches at 13 bases. The V gene's germline CDR1 is SGHVS and CDR2 FQNEAQ. This CDR3 comprises 17 residues. Trimming took 1 base from V and 1 from J; bases not matched to a gene: 3. DNA for the CDR3: TGTGCCAGCAGCTTAGGGAGACTAGCGGGAGGCCAAGAGACCCAGTACTTC. Its protein is CASSLGRLAGGQETQYF.

This rearrangement joins TRBV6-2 or TRBV6-3 to TRBJ2-7; D gene ambiguous. Germline CDR1 reads MNHEY; CDR2 reads SVGEGT. V was clipped by 5 bases and J by 0 bases, with 5 bases between them. The CDR3 loop spans 12 amino acids. The CDR3 region is CASSPASYEQYF. The CDR3 bases are TGTGCCAGCAGTCCGGCCTCCTACGAGCAGTACTTC.

This chain connects TRBV3-1 (or the pseudogene TRBV3-2) to TRBJ2-3, with D unclear. Germline-derived CDR1 and CDR2 are LGHDT and YNNKEL (reference sequence). The CDR3 runs 12 residues. The germline V and J ends were trimmed by 4 bases and 5 bases, with 7 bases remaining between them. The CDR3 protein is CASSPVEDTQYF. DNA for the CDR3: TGTGCCAGCAGCCCCGTAGAAGATACGCAGTATTTT.

This chain uses TRBV28 with TRBJ1-5; weak D call: TRBD1 (5 bases). CDR1 and CDR2 (germline): MDHEN, SYDVKM. The V end lost 9 bases, the J end lost 3 bases, and 18 bases lay between the germline ends. This CDR3 has 15 residues. CDR3 loop: CASRSLTGFNQPQHF. The CDR3 DNA reads as TGTGCCAGTAGGTCCCTCACAGGTTTCAATCAGCCCCAGCATTTT.

The rearrangement links TRBV27 to TRBJ2-5; D is possibly TRBD1 (6 bases). The CDR3 totals 15 residues. Trimming pared 0 bases from V and 2 bases from J, leaving 10 bases between. Germline CDR1 MNHEY, CDR2 SMNVEV (reference sequence). The CDR3: CASSLSRGYQETQYF. CDR3 sequence (DNA): TGTGCCAGCAGTTTATCGAGGGGGTATCAAGAGACCCAGTACTTC.

This clone was recorded a few times. The CDR3 DNA sequence: TGTGCCACCAGTGAACCCGGGACATTCCAAGAGACCCAGTACTTC. Amino acids: CATSEPGTFQETQYF. The genes are TRBV24-1 and TRBJ2-5, with D perhaps TRBD1 (6 bases). The CDR3 extends over 15 amino acids. From germline, CDR1 is KGHDR and CDR2 SFDVKD. V lost 4 bases and J lost 1, with 12 bases in between.

This chain uses TRBV19 with TRBJ1-5, with 9 nucleotides matching TRBD1. The CDR3 is 15 residues long. Germline V lookup: CDR1 LNHDA, CDR2 SQIVND (reference sequence). The ends lost 7 bases at V and 3 bases at J; junction bases unmatched: 7. The CDR3 sequence is CASTQDRGDNQPQHF. In DNA form, the CDR3 reads TGTGCCAGTACTCAGGACAGGGGCGACAATCAGCCCCAGCATTTT.

The chain carries TRBV19 and TRBJ1-2; D remains unclear. The CDR3 totals 10 residues. V was trimmed by 9 bases and J by 6 bases, leaving 8 bases between them. The germline V gene encodes CDR1 LNHDA and CDR2 SQIVND (reference sequence). Written as DNA, the CDR3 is TGTGCCAGCGAAGAGAATGGCTACACCTTC. This encodes CASEENGYTF.

This clone occurred once. The CDR3 nucleotides are TGTGCCAGCAGCTACGGGGCAGGGGCCAATTCACCCCTCCACTTT. It is translated as CASSYGAGANSPLHF. J is TRBJ1-6 and V is TRBV7-2; D might be TRBD1 (6 bases). Deletions cut 4 bases from V and 7 bases from J, with 14 bases between. The CDR3 runs to 15 residues. In germline, CDR1 is SGHTA, CDR2 FQGNSA.

CDR3 bases: TGCGCCAGCAGCCTAGTAGGATTCACAGATACGCAGTATTTT. Residues: CASSLVGFTDTQYF. The chain uses TRBV5-1 and TRBJ2-3; no reliable D call. The CDR3 has 14 residues. The V gene's germline CDR1 is SGHRS and CDR2 YFSETQ. Trimming removed 4 bases at V and 2 bases at J, with 11 bases between. The full variable domain, its missing parts supplied by reference TRBV5-1 and TRBJ2-3, is KAGVTQTPRYLIKTRGQQVTLSCSPISGHRSVSWYQQTPGQGLQFLFEYFSETQRNKGNFPGRFSGRQFSNSRSEMNVSTLELGDSALYLCASSLVGFTDTQYFGPGTRLTVL.

The chain combines TRBV9 with TRBJ1-5; tentative D call: TRBD1 (6 bases). Trimming left V 4 bases short and J 10 bases short, with 15 bases between. CDR3 length: 13 amino acids. The germline gives CDR1 SGDLS, CDR2 YYNGEE. The CDR3 DNA is TGTGCCAGCAGCCAAGGACAGCTAACACCCCAGCATTTT. Encoded protein: CASSQGQLTPQHF.

The V and J genes are TRBV5-4 and TRBJ1-3; D gene unclear. The germline V gene has CDR1 SGHNT and CDR2 YYREEE (reference sequence). The V end was cut by 0 bases, the J end by 1 base, with 11 bases between. CDR3 size: 16 residues. The CDR3 DNA follows: TGTGCCAGCAGCTTGGTCGGCTGGGGTTCTGGAAACACCATATATTTT. Its protein is CASSLVGWGSGNTIYF.

The rearrangement uses TRBV5-4 and TRBJ2-2, with TRBD1 as a possible D gene (6 bases). V was pared by 4 bases and J by 1 base, with 11 bases between. The germline gives CDR1 SGHNT, CDR2 YYREEE (reference sequence). The CDR3 spans 15 residues. CDR3 in amino acids: CASSQGQRNTGELFF. Written as DNA, the CDR3 is TGTGCCAGCAGCCAAGGACAGAGGAACACCGGGGAGCTGTTTTTT.